This TCR beta chain came from a study of siplizumab effects on memory and regulatory T cells. Study results and limitations: It seemed that naive T cells were more diverse than memory cells and were major contributors to the alloresponse.

Per germline, CDR1 KGHSH and CDR2 LQKENI. There are 11 residues in the CDR3. V was cut by 2 bases and J by 5 bases, with 0 bases left in between. Concerning this clone itself: Its target is unknown.

Using immunoSEQ multiplex PCR, the repertoire was profiled, and TCRdb retains in-frame clones only, with some absent. In the table there are some 100,000 clones, under 95% of which are singletons. The TCR was taken from a human donor in good health. The V call is TRBV18, the J call TRBJ2-2; unclear D gene. Sequencing was done on a sample of Tregs sorted from blood. CDR3 loop: CASSPTGELFF. CDR3 in DNA: TGTGCCAGCTCACCAACCGGGGAGCTGTTTTTT.